This T cell receptor (beta chain) came from a study of T-cell memory formation after mild COVID-19 (dated by TCRdb to the early 2020s). With regard to the full study: TCR sequence clusters from the two donors were found to be largely donor specific. Longitudinal TCRalpha and TCRbeta repertoire sequencing tracked T-cell clones expanding and contracting after mild COVID-19 in a couple of donors. The cohort was made up of two young adult volunteers, one female and one male, who were previously healthy.

PBMCs were isolated by Ficoll-Paque density gradient centrifugation. Overall study outcomes, separate from this receptor: SARS-CoV-2 specificity was not confirmed for the second-wave clones peaking on day 37. The study included only a couple of mild cases, and larger cohorts that include severe cases with pre-infection samples were judged to be necessary. Balanced CD4/CD8 phenotypes were observed for clones contracting from day 15 to 85, whereas a bias towards CD4+ was observed for a second wave of clones expanding from day 15 to 37. The detection of some responding clones in pre-infection memory suggests that pre-existing cross-reactive memory T cells joined the SARS-CoV-2 response. Contracting CD4+ clones were found mainly in CM and EM memory subsets, while CD8+ clones were enriched in EMRA.

Sequencing was performed on an Illumina NovaSeq 6000. cDNA libraries for TCRalpha and TCRbeta were prepared by 5'RACE using constant-segment primers, with sample barcodes and unique molecular identifiers added. Trizol reagent was used to extract RNA from every sample. Library amplification was performed in two PCR steps, and a second sample barcode and Illumina TruSeq adapters were introduced in the second step. Sequencing of the libraries was done on an Illumina NovaSeq, producing 2 x 150 bp paired-end reads. As for the authors' bioinformatics: Reads were demultiplexed and collapsed into UMI-guided consensus sequences with migec v1.2.7. Using mixcr v2.1.11, UMI consensuses were aligned to TRA and TRB V and J templates and then assembled into clonotypes. A clonotype was counted as expanded or contracted only if both edgeR and NoisET called the change significant, with noise models trained on biological replicates. For edgeR calls, the thresholds were a false discovery rate-adjusted p below 0.01 and a log2 fold-change of 1. As an exploratory analysis of dynamics, max-normalized trajectories of the 1000 most abundant clonotypes were examined with PCA combined with hierarchical clustering. Separately sequenced CD4+ and CD8+ repertoires were used to assign a CD4 or CD8 phenotype to each responding clone. In-frame beta chains were kept once TCRdb had trimmed the public reads at Q25 with fastp and called clones with MiXCR. Each entry is one CDR3 protein sequence, shown with its most common DNA and genes. These V and J calls originate from TCRdb's pipeline instead of the authors' own analysis. The sample profile shows about 180,000 distinct CDR3 sequences; under 20% of them were found once. The top ten clones comprise roughly 3.8% of the sample.

In this sample, this clonotype turned up a few times. There is no known antigen for this receptor. Base quality data are lacking; no much larger clone is found one base away. Here V drops 4 bases and J drops 5 bases, and the junction holds 8 bases not matched to any gene. The CDR3 numbers 15 residues from cysteine through phenylalanine. Only the CDR3 DNA stays, 45 bases, in frame from base 1. From a lookup of the germline V gene, CDR1 and CDR2 are ENHRY and SYGVKD. The receptor was derived from a man between 18 and 35 years old who had mild COVID-19 (a few samples of this study predate the infection). The sample titles of this study are shuffled in the database, so cell type and time point are left out; the donor was told from shared clones. The sample consisted of PBMCs or a T cell subset sorted from them (not recorded which). The rearrangement joined TRBV10-3 to TRBJ1-2, and 9 junctional nucleotides match TRBD1. The CDR3 region reads CAISADPGTGYGYTF. The DNA sequence reads TGTGCCATCAGTGCAGATCCCGGGACAGGGTATGGCTACACCTTC.